Each of the 11 T cell receptor beta chains below was sequenced from the same sample in a study of radiotherapy plus CTLA-4 blockade in lung cancer (dated by TCRdb to 2017 to 2018). The library was produced with the immunoSEQ multiplex PCR assay. TCRdb retrieved this table from immuneACCESS and kept in-frame rearrangements only. Not all clones are present; in checked studies, unresolved V genes account for under half, and no reason is known for the remainder. Present in this sample are about 97,000 clones, 65% to 85% of which were seen just once. About 3% of the sample is in the top ten clones. Specimen: peripheral blood, collected from a patient treated with radiotherapy plus ipilimumab. The receptor set was obtained from a human donor with non-small cell lung cancer who had a partial response to radiotherapy plus ipilimumab. Some clones in this sample may be carry-over from other donors' samples.

This clone has just a few counts. This chain links TRBV11-2 with TRBJ2-1, with a possible D match to TRBD2 (5 bases). Per the germline V gene, CDR1 is SGHAT and CDR2 is FQNNGV. This CDR3 is built from 14 residues. V lost 6 bases and J 8 bases, leaving 17 bases between the germline ends. The DNA for the CDR3 is TGTGCCAGCAGGCACTTCCGAGGACTTTATGAGCAGTTCTTC. It specifies CASRHFRGLYEQFF.

The J gene is TRBJ1-6, the V gene TRBV7-9; 9 bases agree with TRBD1. Germline CDR1 is SEHNR and CDR2 is FQNEAQ (reference sequence). This CDR3 is built from 14 residues. The V segment lost 7 bases and the J segment 10 bases; nucleotides outside the gene matches: 8. This chain's CDR3 is CASTGQGKGSPLHF. In DNA, the CDR3 is TGTGCCAGCACGGGACAGGGAAAAGGATCACCCCTCCACTTT.

V is TRBV5-6 and J is TRBJ2-3; the match to TRBD2 covers 13 bases. V dropped 2 bases and J dropped 4; count of bases not matched to a gene: 4. The CDR3 runs to 16 residues. Germline V gives CDR1 SGHDT, CDR2 YYEEEE. The chain's CDR3 is CASSFTSGGVSDTQYF. In DNA, the CDR3 is TGTGCCAGCAGCTTTACTAGCGGGGGGGTCTCAGATACGCAGTATTTT.

This clone turned up a few times. This chain uses TRBV18 with TRBJ1-2; 7 bases align to TRBD1. Unmatched junction bases numbered 5, after V lost 3 bases and J lost 1 base. CDR1 is KGHSH and CDR2 is LQKENI in the germline V gene. This CDR3 spans 15 amino acids. CDR3 region: CASSPGQVRNYGYTF. The CDR3 coding sequence is TGTGCCAGCTCACCTGGACAGGTCCGTAACTATGGCTACACCTTC.

This rearrangement joins TRBV28 to TRBJ1-2; TRBD1 matches 10 bases. This CDR3 has 16 amino acids. Germline CDR1 is MDHEN and CDR2 is SYDVKM. Trimming removed 5 bases from V and 7 bases from J; junction bases left unmatched: 13. The CDR3 spells CASSRGDRGPLSGYTF. CDR3 nucleotides: TGTGCCAGCAGTCGGGGTGACAGGGGGCCTTTAAGTGGCTACACCTTC.

CDR3 sequence: CASSPGEVAGGPRDTQYF. DNA for the CDR3: TGTGCCAGCAGCCCCGGAGAAGTAGCGGGGGGGCCAAGAGATACGCAGTATTTT. The V call is TRBV7-2, the J call TRBJ2-3, with 11 bases fitting TRBD2. The J segment lost 5 bases and the V segment lost 5 bases, leaving 15 bases of the junction unmatched. Germline V lookup: CDR1 SGHTA, CDR2 FQGNSA. This CDR3 contains 18 residues.

The CDR3 bases are TGTGCCAGCAGCTTTGAGGGGGCAGTGATAGATACGCAGTATTTT. It encodes CASSFEGAVIDTQYF. This chain links TRBV7-9 with TRBJ2-3; 7 bases map to TRBD1. The CDR3 length is 15 residues. V dropped 3 bases and J dropped 5; count of bases not matched to a gene: 8. In germline, CDR1 is SEHNR, CDR2 FQNEAQ (reference sequence).

The genes are TRBV5-8 and TRBJ2-3; 12 bases match TRBD2. The CDR3 runs to 17 residues. Trimming cost V 0 bases and J 1 base; bases outside gene matches: 3. Germline V gene sequence: CDR1 SGHTS, CDR2 YDEGEE. The CDR3 here is CASSLGGLAGRTDTQYF. CDR3 nucleotide sequence: TGTGCCAGCAGCTTGGGGGGACTAGCGGGCCGCACAGATACGCAGTATTTT.

The chain links TRBV19 to TRBJ1-5; D ambiguous. Germline V gene data show CDR1 as LNHDA and CDR2 as SQIVND (reference sequence). The CDR3 runs 14 residues. Trimming stripped 2 bases from V and 1 base from J, with 6 bases between. The CDR3 sequence: CASSIQISNQPQHF. DNA of the CDR3: TGTGCCAGTAGTATACAGATCAGCAATCAGCCCCAGCATTTT. The full variable domain, in which reference TRBV19 and TRBJ1-5 provide the parts outside the CDR3, is DGGITQSPKYLFRKEGQNVTLSCEQNLNHDAMYWYRQDPGQGLRLIYYSQIVNDFQKGDIAEGYSVSREKKESFPLTVTSAQKNPTAFYLCASSIQISNQPQHFGDGTRLSIL.

The CDR3 is CASSADRNTEAFF. The CDR3 DNA sequence: TGTGCCAGCAGTGCGGACAGAAACACTGAAGCTTTCTTT. J is TRBJ1-1 and V is TRBV2; weak D call: TRBD1 (6 bases). Between the trimmed V and J ends, which lost 4 bases and 2 bases, there was a span of 8 bases. Germline lookup yields CDR1 SNHLY and CDR2 FYNNEI. The CDR3 covers 13 residues.

This chain joins TRBV30 and TRBJ2-7; the match to TRBD2 covers 7 bases. This CDR3 contains 12 residues. The ends lost 4 bases at V and 2 bases at J; junction bases unmatched: 2. CDR1 and CDR2 from the germline V gene are GTSNPN and SVGIG (reference sequence). CDR3 nucleotide sequence: TGTGCCTGGAAGACTAGCCCCTACGAGCAGTACTTC. Amino acid sequence: CAWKTSPYEQYF.